Below are 29 T cell receptor beta chains sequenced from a single sample in a study of early T cells in non-severe SARS-CoV-2 infection. Each CDR3 protein gets one entry after TCRdb re-called the 5' RACE reads with MiXCR. The data show tens of thousands of distinct CDR3 sequences, 12% seen once. Sequencing used whole blood. The receptors derive from an adult who was a healthcare worker with PCR-confirmed SARS-CoV-2 infection or an uninfected control (not recorded which).

This clonotype was seen ten or more times. The chain couples TRBV11-2 to TRBJ2-1, with unresolved D. This CDR3 has 15 residues. Per germline, CDR1 SGHAT and CDR2 FQNNGV. V was pared by 3 bases and J by 0 bases, with 9 bases between. CDR3 nucleotide sequence: TGTGCCAGCAGCTTCAACATCGACTCCTACAATGAGCAGTTCTTC. Translating it yields CASSFNIDSYNEQFF.

This clonotype has ten or more counts. At one of its ends the junction is not consistent with the germline gene, which may arise from a read error. The chain is built from TRBV6-2 or TRBV6-3 and TRBJ2-7; D call uncertain. The germline gives CDR1 MNHEY, CDR2 SVGEGT. CDR3 size: 11 residues. CDR3 coding DNA: TGTGCCAGCAGTAACTCCTACGAGCAGTACTTC. Its translation is CASSNSYEQYF.

This clonotype was seen a few times. V is TRBV7-2 and J is TRBJ2-1; TRBD2 matches at 8 bases. The trim removed 0 bases at V and 7 bases at J, leaving 2 bases unmatched. Germline V gives CDR1 SGHTA, CDR2 FQGNSA. The CDR3 runs 14 residues. The CDR3 DNA reads TGTGCCAGCAGCTTAGCGACTAGCGCGAATGAGCAGTTCTTC. This gives the protein CASSLATSANEQFF.

This chain links TRBV6-5 with TRBJ2-7; 9 bases fit TRBD1. Germline CDR1 is MNHEY and CDR2 is SVGAGI. V dropped 4 bases and J dropped 6; count of bases not matched to a gene: 10. This CDR3 spans 15 amino acids. This CDR3 reads CASSFSTGGFGEQYF. CDR3 nucleotides: TGTGCCAGCAGTTTCTCGACAGGGGGATTCGGCGAGCAGTACTTC.

This clonotype was counted between two and nine times. The V and J genes are TRBV12-3 or TRBV12-4 and TRBJ1-2; 7 positions agree with TRBD1. After removal of 6 bases from V and 0 bases from J, the junction contained 7 bases not matched to a gene. The CDR3 extends over 15 amino acids. In nucleotides, the CDR3 is TGTGCCAGCAGCCAGACAGGGCCAGCTAACTATGGCTACACCTTC. Amino acids: CASSQTGPANYGYTF.

The V gene is TRBV6-5, the J gene TRBJ2-7; weak D call: TRBD1 (5 bases). Germline V gives CDR1 MNHEY, CDR2 SVGAGI. The CDR3 is made up of 14 amino acids. The V end lost 4 bases, the J end lost 2 bases, and 12 bases lay between the germline ends. This CDR3 reads CASSSLTAAYEQYF. CDR3 DNA: TGTGCCAGCAGTTCACTGACAGCCGCCTACGAGCAGTACTTC.

V gene TRBV7-9 combines with J gene TRBJ2-1; tentative D call: TRBD2 (6 bases). The CDR3 consists of 18 residues. CDR1 and CDR2 from the germline V gene are SEHNR and FQNEAQ (reference sequence). V was cut by 5 bases and J by 0 bases, with 20 bases left in between. CDR3 loop: CASSTRGAARSSYNEQFF. DNA of the CDR3: TGTGCCAGCAGCACCCGCGGGGCGGCCCGGAGCTCCTACAATGAGCAGTTCTTC.

This clonotype was recorded a few times. CDR3 sequence reads: CASSLYQGPSQPQHF. As DNA, the CDR3 is TGTGCCAGCAGCTTATATCAGGGGCCGAGTCAGCCCCAGCATTTT. The chain employs TRBV7-8 and TRBJ1-5; D is perhaps TRBD1 (6 bases). Looked up from germline, CDR1 is SGHVS and CDR2 is FQNEAQ. V lost 2 bases to trimming and J lost 6 bases, with 14 bases between them. The CDR3 has 15 residues.

As regards this clonotype: It may be a read error: a sequence one base away is much more abundant. The V and J genes are TRBV7-2 and TRBJ2-7; TRBD2 might be the D (6 bases). The CDR3 is made up of 15 amino acids. In germline, CDR1 is SGHTA, CDR2 FQGNSA. V lost 8 bases and J lost 3, with 20 bases in between. The chain's CDR3 is CASGDGGSRSYEQYF. DNA for the CDR3: TGTGCCAGCGGTGACGGGGGTAGCCGGAGCTACGAGCAGTACTTC.

This chain joins TRBV10-3 and TRBJ2-7; 8 bases line up with TRBD1. V lost 5 bases, J lost 5 bases, and 8 bases stayed unmatched. Per the germline V gene, CDR1 is ENHRY and CDR2 is SYGVKD. The CDR3 extends over 14 amino acids. CDR3: CAISPRQGLDEQYF. CDR3 nucleotides: TGTGCCATCAGTCCCCGACAGGGGCTCGACGAGCAGTACTTC.

This clonotype has a count of ten or more. The J gene is TRBJ2-5, the V gene TRBV20-1, with unresolved D. The V end lost 4 bases, the J end lost 0 bases, and 9 bases lay between the germline ends. The CDR3 spans 13 residues. Germline V lookup: CDR1 DFQATT, CDR2 SNEGSKA (reference sequence). Written as DNA, the CDR3 is TGCAGTGCTAAGGTCCCGTACCAAGAGACCCAGTACTTC. Translation: CSAKVPYQETQYF.

This chain uses TRBV7-9 with TRBJ1-3, with TRBD1 as a possible D gene (6 bases). Germline CDR1 SEHNR, CDR2 FQNEAQ (reference sequence). CDR3 length equals 16 residues. Between the trimmed V and J ends, which lost 4 bases and 7 bases, there was a span of 20 bases. CDR3 DNA sequence: TGTGCCAGCAGCTCCATGGACGAGGCCGACAGGAACACCATATATTTT. Amino acids: CASSSMDEADRNTIYF.

This clonotype was detected many times. The gene calls are TRBV7-8 and TRBJ1-2; D may be TRBD1 (5 bases). The CDR3 covers 16 residues. Germline-derived CDR1 and CDR2 are SGHVS and FQNEAQ. V shed 2 bases and J shed 0 bases, with 13 bases lying between them. The CDR3 sequence: CASSLHGGDANYGYTF. The CDR3 DNA sequence: TGTGCCAGCAGCTTACACGGGGGGGATGCTAACTATGGCTACACCTTC.

This clonotype has a handful of counts. The V gene is TRBV7-8, the J gene TRBJ1-2, with TRBD1 matching over 7 bases. V trimming: 7 bases; J trimming: 7 bases; junction bases outside the gene matches: 18. CDR1 and CDR2 (germline): SGHVS, FQNEAQ. This CDR3 is 16 amino acids long. The CDR3 DNA reads TGTGCCAGCACCGATGGCCTGGGACAGCAAATTCGTGGCTACACCTTC. Its translation: CASTDGLGQQIRGYTF. Combining the CDR3 with reference TRBV7-8 and TRBJ1-2 gives the whole variable domain GAGVSQSPRYKVAKRGQDVALRCDPISGHVSLFWYQQALGQGPEFLTYFQNEAQLDKSGLPSDRFFAERPEGSVSTLKIQRTQQEDSAVYLCASTDGLGQQIRGYTFGSGTRLTVV.

The J gene is TRBJ2-7, the V gene TRBV7-2; D gene uncertain. The V gene lost 2 bases and the J gene lost 6 bases, with 5 bases spanning the gap. CDR3 length: 11 amino acids. Germline CDR1 and CDR2: SGHTA and FQGNSA. The CDR3 sequence: CASSLLSEQYF. The CDR3 nucleotides read TGTGCCAGCAGCTTATTATCCGAGCAGTACTTC.

This clonotype was counted many times. The chain joins TRBV24-1 to TRBJ1-5; D is unclear. The V gene's germline CDR1 is KGHDR and CDR2 SFDVKD. V was trimmed by 4 bases and J by 9 bases, leaving 15 bases between them. The CDR3 is made up of 14 amino acids. CDR3 region: CATSEAGSERPQHF. The CDR3, as DNA: TGTGCCACCAGTGAGGCTGGGTCCGAACGGCCCCAGCATTTT.

The sample holds many counts of this clonotype. This sequence joins TRBV20-1 and TRBJ2-7, with D unresolved. This CDR3 has 15 residues. Trimming took 0 bases from V and 6 from J, leaving 18 bases between them. Germline V gene lookup returns CDR1 DFQATT and CDR2 SNEGSKA (reference sequence). CDR3 region: CSARDGLAPFGEQYF. The CDR3 nucleotides are TGCAGTGCTAGAGATGGGCTCGCCCCTTTTGGCGAGCAGTACTTC.

In this sample, this clonotype turned up a few times. This sequence joins TRBV7-2 and TRBJ2-7; a weak D match, TRBD1 (6 bases). CDR1 SGHTA and CDR2 FQGNSA come from the germline V gene. The V end was cut by 1 base, the J end by 2 bases, with 9 bases between. The CDR3 spans 14 residues. CDR3 in amino acids: CASSLVQGPYEQYF. CDR3 coding DNA: TGTGCCAGCAGCTTAGTACAGGGACCCTACGAGCAGTACTTC. Variable domain in full (rest from reference TRBV7-2 and TRBJ2-7): GAGVSQSPSNKVTEKGKDVELRCDPISGHTALYWYRQSLGQGLEFLIYFQGNSAPDKSGLPSDRFSAERTGGSVSTLTIQRTQQEDSAVYLCASSLVQGPYEQYFGPGTRLTVT.

This clonotype appeared a few times. The chain carries TRBV2 and TRBJ2-3, with 12 bases identical to TRBD2. Trimming removed 7 bases from V and 5 bases from J; junction bases left unmatched: 4. The CDR3 is 14 residues long. Germline V gene data show CDR1 as SNHLY and CDR2 as FYNNEI. The CDR3 is CASTLAGGQDTQYF. DNA for the CDR3: TGTGCCAGCACACTAGCGGGGGGCCAAGATACGCAGTATTTT.

This clonotype was detected only a few times. The chain uses TRBV4-3 and TRBJ2-3; 11 bases align to TRBD2. Germline V gene sequence: CDR1 LGHNA, CDR2 YSLEER. The CDR3 covers 18 residues. With 0 bases clipped from V and 0 bases from J, the junction kept 5 bases outside the gene matches. CDR3 nucleotide sequence: TGCGCCAGCAGCCAAGATCAGGTAGCGGGGGGGAGCACAGATACGCAGTATTTT. This encodes CASSQDQVAGGSTDTQYF.

This clonotype was observed a few times. The rearrangement joins TRBV2 to TRBJ1-2; D is perhaps TRBD1 (5 bases). Germline loops: CDR1 SNHLY, CDR2 FYNNEI. Trimming shortened V by 7 bases and J by 7 bases, and 10 bases separated the two germline ends. CDR3 length equals 11 residues. The DNA for the CDR3 is TGTGCCAGCACCCCCGGGGCTGGCTACACCTTC. Translation gives CASTPGAGYTF.

This clonotype was detected many times. The chain has TRBV19 and TRBJ1-5; D is undetermined. Germline V CDR1 and CDR2: LNHDA, SQIVND (reference sequence). The V and J ends lost 7 bases and 0 bases respectively, with 7 bases between them. CDR3 length equals 13 residues. Here the CDR3 DNA reads TGTGCCAGTACCACGTATAGCAATCAGCCCCAGCATTTT. Its translation is CASTTYSNQPQHF.

This clonotype has more than one count but fewer than ten. The CDR3 loop is CASSQARKNIQYF. CDR3 DNA: TGTGCCAGCAGCCAAGCCCGGAAAAACATTCAGTACTTC. J is TRBJ2-4 and V is TRBV3-1, with D unclear. The CDR3 runs to 13 residues. The V end lost 1 base, the J end lost 4 bases, and 5 bases lay between the germline ends. The V gene's germline CDR1 is LGHDT and CDR2 YNNKEL (reference sequence).

This clonotype was found many times. The V call is TRBV7-6, the J call TRBJ2-1; 11 nucleotides match TRBD2. J lost 0 bases, V lost 3 bases, and 7 bases had no gene match. The CDR3 totals 18 residues. Germline V gives CDR1 SGHVS, CDR2 FNYEAQ. In nucleotides, the CDR3 is TGTGCCAGCAGCTTTAGCGGGGGGGCCGGGAGCTCCTACAATGAGCAGTTCTTC. Its protein is CASSFSGGAGSSYNEQFF.

Details on this clonotype: The CDR3 carries no conserved terminal phenylalanine or tryptophan, so it likely arises from a read error. Because the CDR3's place on the DNA is in doubt, the DNA is left out and the CDR3 is given as listed by TCRdb. J is TRBJ1-2 and V is TRBV2. Ends included, the CDR3 has 13 residues. Germline V gene sequence: CDR1 SNHLY, CDR2 FYNNEI. CDR3 sequence reads: CASSEKLAAASQH.

This clonotype was counted a few times. The chain carries TRBV7-9 and TRBJ2-1, with 8 bases that match TRBD2. Germline V gene lookup returns CDR1 SEHNR and CDR2 FQNEAQ (reference sequence). The CDR3 sequence is 13 residues long. CDR3: CALGAGAYNEQFF. The CDR3, as DNA: TGTGCGCTGGGAGCGGGGGCCTACAATGAGCAGTTCTTC.

V gene TRBV6-6 combines with J gene TRBJ2-5; no reliable D call. The CDR3 length is 13 residues. The V gene lost 6 bases and the J gene lost 3 bases, with 11 bases spanning the gap. Germline assignment: CDR1 MNHNY and CDR2 SVGAGI (reference sequence). Here the CDR3 DNA reads TGTGCCAGCAGAAGGGATGTAAAAGAGACCCAGTACTTC. Translated, it gives CASRRDVKETQYF.

This clonotype was detected only a few times. Written as DNA, the CDR3 is TGTGCCAGCAGCTTACACACAGGGGTCGAGCAGTACTTC. Residues: CASSLHTGVEQYF. The J gene is TRBJ2-7, the V gene TRBV11-2; 7 bases are a match to TRBD1. Trimming took 2 bases from V and 6 from J; bases not matched to a gene: 4. Germline V gene sequence: CDR1 SGHAT, CDR2 FQNNGV. The CDR3 runs to 13 residues.

There are many counts of this clonotype. The chain joins TRBV13 to TRBJ2-5; no clear D gene. Per germline, CDR1 PRHDT and CDR2 FYEKMQ (reference sequence). This CDR3 has 14 residues. V shed 2 bases and J shed 3 bases, with 10 bases lying between them. Here the CDR3 reads CASSLFHGEETQYF. CDR3 sequence (DNA): TGTGCCAGCAGCTTATTCCACGGAGAAGAGACCCAGTACTTC.